This T cell receptor beta chain was retrieved from a study of cytomegalovirus exposure and HLA in healthy donors. Study conclusions and caveats: Overall, about 160 TCR beta chains were annotated as cytomegalovirus-associated. In vitro confirmation showed three CMV-associated chains to be CMV antigen specific. With high specificity and sensitivity, the classifier reportedly diagnosed cytomegalovirus status.

As concerns this clone: Its antigen is currently unknown.

Only in-frame clones appear in the TCRdb table, and some are missing; sequencing was by immunoSEQ multiplex PCR. The data hold 60,000 to 75,000 clones, with 85% to 95% observed a single time. The germline gives CDR1 SGHRS, CDR2 YFSETQ. This CDR3 region has 15 residues. V gave up 4 bases and J gave up 5 bases; unmatched junction bases: 10. V is TRBV5-1 and J is TRBJ2-3, with TRBD2 matching 7 bases. This TCR came from a woman younger than 35 in good health and CMV-seropositive. Sequenced sample: PBMCs. The CDR3 bases are TGCGCCAGCAGCCCAGTGAGGACTAGTGGAGATACGCAGTATTTT. Residues: CASSPVRTSGDTQYF.